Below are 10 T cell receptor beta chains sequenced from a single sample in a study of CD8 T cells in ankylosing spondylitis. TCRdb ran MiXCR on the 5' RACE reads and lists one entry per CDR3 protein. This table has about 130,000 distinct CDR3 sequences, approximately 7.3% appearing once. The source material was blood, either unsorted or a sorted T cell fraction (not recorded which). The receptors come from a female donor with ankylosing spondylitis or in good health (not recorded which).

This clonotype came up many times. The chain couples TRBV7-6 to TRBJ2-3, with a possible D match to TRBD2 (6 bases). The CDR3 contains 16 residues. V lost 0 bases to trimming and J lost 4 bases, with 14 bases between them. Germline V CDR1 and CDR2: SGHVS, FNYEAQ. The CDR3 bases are TGTGCCAGCAGCTTAGCAAACGGGGGTTTCGCAGATACGCAGTATTTT. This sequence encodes CASSLANGGFADTQYF.

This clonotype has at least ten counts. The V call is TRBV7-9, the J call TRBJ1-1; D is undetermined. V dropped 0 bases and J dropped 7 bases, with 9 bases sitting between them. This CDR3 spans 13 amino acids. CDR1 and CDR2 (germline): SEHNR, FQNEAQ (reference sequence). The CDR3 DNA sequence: TGTGCCAGCAGCTTAGCTCGAGCGGGTGAAGCTTTCTTT. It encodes CASSLARAGEAFF.

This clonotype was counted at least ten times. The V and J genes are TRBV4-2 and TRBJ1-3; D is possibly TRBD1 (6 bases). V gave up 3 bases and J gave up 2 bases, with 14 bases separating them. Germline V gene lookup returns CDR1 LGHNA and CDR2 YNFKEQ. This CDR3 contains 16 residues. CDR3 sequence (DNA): TGTGCCAGCAGCCAGGGGGGGGCTGGGGCTGGAAACACCATATATTTT. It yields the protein CASSQGGAGAGNTIYF.

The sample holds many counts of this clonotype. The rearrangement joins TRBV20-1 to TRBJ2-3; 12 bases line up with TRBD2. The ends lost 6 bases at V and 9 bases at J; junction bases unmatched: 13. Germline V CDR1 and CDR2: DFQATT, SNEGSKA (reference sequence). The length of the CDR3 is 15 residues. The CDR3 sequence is CSADLLAGGLRTQYF. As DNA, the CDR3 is TGCAGTGCCGATCTACTAGCGGGGGGACTTAGGACGCAGTATTTT.

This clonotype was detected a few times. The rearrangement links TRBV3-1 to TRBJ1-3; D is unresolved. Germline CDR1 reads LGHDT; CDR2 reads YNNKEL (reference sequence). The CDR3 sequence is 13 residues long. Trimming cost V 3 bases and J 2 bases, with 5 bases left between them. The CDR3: CASSQEPGNTIYF. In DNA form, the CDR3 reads TGTGCCAGCAGCCAGGAACCTGGAAACACCATATATTTT.

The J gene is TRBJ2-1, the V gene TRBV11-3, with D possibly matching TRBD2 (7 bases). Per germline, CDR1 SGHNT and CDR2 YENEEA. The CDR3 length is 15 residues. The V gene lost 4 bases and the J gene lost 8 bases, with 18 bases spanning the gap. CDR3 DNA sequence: TGTGCCAGCAGCTCCGTTAGGGGGGGGTCCGATGAGCAGTTCTTC. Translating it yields CASSSVRGGSDEQFF. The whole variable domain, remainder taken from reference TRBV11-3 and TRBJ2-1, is EAGVVQSPRYKIIEKKQPVAFWCNPISGHNTLYWYLQNLGQGPELLIRYENEEAVDDSQLPKDRFSAERLKGVDSTLKIQPAELGDSAVYLCASSSVRGGSDEQFFGPGTRLTVL.

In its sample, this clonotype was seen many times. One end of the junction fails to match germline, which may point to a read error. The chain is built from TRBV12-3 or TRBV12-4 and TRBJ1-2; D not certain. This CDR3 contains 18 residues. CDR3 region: CACSLSGSPRSYHYGYTF. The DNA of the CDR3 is TGTGCCTGCAGTTTGAGTGGGTCGCCCCGATCTTACCACTATGGCTACACCTTC.

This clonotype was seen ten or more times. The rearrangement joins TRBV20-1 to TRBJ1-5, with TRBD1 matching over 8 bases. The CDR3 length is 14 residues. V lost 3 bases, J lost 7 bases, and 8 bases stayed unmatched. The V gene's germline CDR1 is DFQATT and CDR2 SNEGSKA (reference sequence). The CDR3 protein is CSASRRTGIQPQHF. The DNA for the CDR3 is TGCAGTGCTAGTAGGAGGACAGGGATCCAGCCCCAGCATTTT.

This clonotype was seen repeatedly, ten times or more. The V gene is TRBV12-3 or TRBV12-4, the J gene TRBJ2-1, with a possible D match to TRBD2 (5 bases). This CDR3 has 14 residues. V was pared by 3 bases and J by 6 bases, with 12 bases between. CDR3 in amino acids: CASSFKAGSNEQFF. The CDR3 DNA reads TGTGCCAGCAGTTTCAAGGCGGGCTCCAATGAGCAGTTCTTC.

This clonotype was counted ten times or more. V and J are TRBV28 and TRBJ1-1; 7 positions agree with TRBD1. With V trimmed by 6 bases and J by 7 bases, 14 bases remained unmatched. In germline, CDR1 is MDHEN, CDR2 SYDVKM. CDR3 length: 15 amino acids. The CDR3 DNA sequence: TGTGCCAGCAGACCTCGTGGTCAGGGGGGAATTGAAGCTTTCTTT. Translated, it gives CASRPRGQGGIEAFF. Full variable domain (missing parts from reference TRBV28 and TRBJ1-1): DVKVTQSSRYLVKRTGEKVFLECVQDMDHENMFWYRQDPGLGLRLIYFSYDVKMKEKGDIPEGYSVSREKKERFSLILESASTNQTSMYLCASRPRGQGGIEAFFGQGTRLTVV.